The present T cell receptor (beta chain) was sequenced within a study of regulatory T cells in long-lasting Graves disease. Findings and limits, study-wide: Under persistent disease, TRBV28, TRBJ1-2 and TRBJ2-5 were used preferentially.

In the case of this clonotype: Its specificity is not known.

Germline V gene sequence: CDR1 SGHRS, CDR2 YFSETQ. The length of the CDR3 is 15 residues. Trimming cost V 4 bases and J 2 bases, with 16 bases left between them. Documented time point: persistent/refractory GD, antithyroid drugs over 5 years with positive TRAb. TCR sequences were obtained from RNA taken from PBMCs. The peripheral blood volume drawn was 8 to 9.5 milliliters, and it was collected into EDTA tubes. Arm-PCR of CDR3 regions and iRepertoire HTBI primers were the basis on which TCR beta libraries were built. Using its own MiXCR run on the multiplex PCR reads, TCRdb lists one record per CDR3 protein. The sample lists around 300,000 distinct CDR3 sequences; 22% were seen once.

The source of this sequence is a female donor with Graves disease. The specimen was peripheral blood mononuclear cells (PBMCs), collected when the disease was refractory, from a patient treated with antithyroid drugs. This rearrangement joins TRBV5-1 to TRBJ2-7; D unclear. The CDR3 DNA follows: TGCGCCAGCAGCCGATCGTTGTTAGGGACCTACGAGCAGTACTTC. It yields the protein CASSRSLLGTYEQYF.